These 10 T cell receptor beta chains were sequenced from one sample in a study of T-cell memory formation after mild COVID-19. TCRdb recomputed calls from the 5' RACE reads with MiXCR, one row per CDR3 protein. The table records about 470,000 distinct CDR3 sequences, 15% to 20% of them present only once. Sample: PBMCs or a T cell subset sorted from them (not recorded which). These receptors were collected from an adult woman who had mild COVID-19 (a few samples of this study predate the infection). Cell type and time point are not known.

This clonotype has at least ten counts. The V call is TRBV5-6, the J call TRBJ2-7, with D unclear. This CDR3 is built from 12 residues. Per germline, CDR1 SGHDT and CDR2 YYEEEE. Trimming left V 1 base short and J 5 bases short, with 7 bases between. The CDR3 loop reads CASSLFGDEQYF. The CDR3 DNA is TGTGCCAGCAGCTTGTTTGGGGACGAGCAGTACTTC. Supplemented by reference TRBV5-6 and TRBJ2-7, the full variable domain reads DAGVTQSPTHLIKTRGQQVTLRCSPKSGHDTVSWYQQALGQGPQFIFQYYEEEERQRGNFPDRFSGHQFPNYSSELNVNALLLGDSALYLCASSLFGDEQYFGPGTRLTVT.

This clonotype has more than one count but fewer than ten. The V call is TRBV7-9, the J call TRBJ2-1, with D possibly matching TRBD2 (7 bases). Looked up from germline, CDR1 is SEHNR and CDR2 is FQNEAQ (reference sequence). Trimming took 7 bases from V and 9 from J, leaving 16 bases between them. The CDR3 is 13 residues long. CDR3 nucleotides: TGTGCCAGCACTAAAGGGGGGGCGGTTGAGCAGTTCTTC. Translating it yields CASTKGGAVEQFF. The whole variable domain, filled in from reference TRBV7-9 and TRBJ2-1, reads DTGVSQNPRHKITKRGQNVTFRCDPISEHNRLYWYRQTLGQGPEFLTYFQNEAQLEKSRLLSDRFSAERPKGSFSTLEIQRTEQGDSAMYLCASTKGGAVEQFFGPGTRLTVL.

CDR3 protein: CSARDTHKYYEQYF. Written as DNA, the CDR3 is TGCAGTGCTAGAGATACCCACAAGTACTACGAGCAGTACTTC. This chain joins TRBV20-1 and TRBJ2-7; D is unclear. Germline V CDR1 and CDR2: DFQATT, SNEGSKA (reference sequence). V lost 0 bases and J lost 3, with 12 bases in between. The CDR3 loop spans 14 amino acids.

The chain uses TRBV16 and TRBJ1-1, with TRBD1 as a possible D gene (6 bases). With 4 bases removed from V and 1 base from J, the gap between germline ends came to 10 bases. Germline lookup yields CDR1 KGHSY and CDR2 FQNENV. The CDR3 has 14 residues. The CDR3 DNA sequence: TGTGCCAGCAGCCGACAGGCGACGAACACTGAAGCTTTCTTT. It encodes CASSRQATNTEAFF.

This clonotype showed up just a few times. The CDR3 spells CASSQVNGGAYNEQFF. As DNA, the CDR3 is TGTGCCAGCAGCCAAGTCAACGGGGGGGCTTACAATGAGCAGTTCTTC. This rearrangement joins TRBV14 to TRBJ2-1, with 8 bases identical to TRBD2. The V segment lost 1 base and the J segment 4 bases; nucleotides outside the gene matches: 6. Germline-derived CDR1 and CDR2 are SGHDN and FVKESK. The CDR3 totals 16 residues.

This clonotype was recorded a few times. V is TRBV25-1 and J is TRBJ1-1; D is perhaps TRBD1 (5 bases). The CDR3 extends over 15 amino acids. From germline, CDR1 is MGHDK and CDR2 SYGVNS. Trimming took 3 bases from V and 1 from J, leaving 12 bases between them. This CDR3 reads CASSEHRDGNTEAFF. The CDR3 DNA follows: TGTGCCAGCAGTGAGCACCGGGACGGGAACACTGAAGCTTTCTTT.

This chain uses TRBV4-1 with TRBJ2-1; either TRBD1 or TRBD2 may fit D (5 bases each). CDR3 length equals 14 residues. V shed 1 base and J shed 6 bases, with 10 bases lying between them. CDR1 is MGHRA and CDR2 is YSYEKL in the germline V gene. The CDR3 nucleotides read TGCGCCAGCAGCCAAGGGGGGACCTCCAATGAGCAGTTCTTC. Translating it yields CASSQGGTSNEQFF.

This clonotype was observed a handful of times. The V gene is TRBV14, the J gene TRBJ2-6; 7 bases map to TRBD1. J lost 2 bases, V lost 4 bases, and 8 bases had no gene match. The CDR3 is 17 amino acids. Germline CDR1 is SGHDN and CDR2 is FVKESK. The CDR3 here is CASSPGTVLTGANVLTF. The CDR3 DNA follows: TGTGCCAGCAGCCCCGGGACAGTCTTGACTGGGGCCAACGTCCTGACTTTC.

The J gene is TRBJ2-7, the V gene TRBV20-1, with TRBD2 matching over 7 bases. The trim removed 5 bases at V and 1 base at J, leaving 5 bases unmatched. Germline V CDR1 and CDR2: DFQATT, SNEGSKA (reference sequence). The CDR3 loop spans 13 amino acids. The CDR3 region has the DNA TGCAGTGCTTCGGACGGGAGGTCCTACGAGCAGTACTTC. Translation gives CSASDGRSYEQYF.

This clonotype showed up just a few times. The CDR3 reads CASRPGTKNTEAFF. The CDR3 nucleotides are TGTGCCAGCAGACCTGGGACAAAGAACACTGAAGCTTTCTTT. This chain uses TRBV7-2 with TRBJ1-1, with D maybe TRBD1 (6 bases). V lost 6 bases to trimming and J lost 1 base, with 12 bases between them. The CDR3 is 14 amino acids. Looked up from germline, CDR1 is SGHTA and CDR2 is FQGNSA. Full variable domain (missing parts from reference TRBV7-2 and TRBJ1-1): GAGVSQSPSNKVTEKGKDVELRCDPISGHTALYWYRQSLGQGLEFLIYFQGNSAPDKSGLPSDRFSAERTGGSVSTLTIQRTQQEDSAVYLCASRPGTKNTEAFFGQGTRLTVV.